This T cell receptor (beta chain) was sequenced for a study of shared clonotypes between healthy human individuals. Subsets obtained from CD4+ cells comprised CD45RA+ naive and CD45RA-negative memory cells. A remark on this clone: Antigen specificity is unknown.

Assay runs were performed at deep level. TCRdb's copy holds only in-frame clones and misses some; the assay was immunoSEQ multiplex PCR. The repertoire consists of more than 550,000 clones, with around 70% occurring once and the leading ten covering approximately 1.8%. Germline loops: CDR1 MDHEN, CDR2 SYDVKM. V was trimmed by 6 bases and J by 7 bases, leaving 20 bases between them. CDR3 length: 15 amino acids. Broader study findings: Between a handful of donors, naive CD4 clonotypes were shared at a level of roughly 5.5%.

This TCR derives from a woman aged 30 to 39 in good health. V gene TRBV28 combines with J gene TRBJ2-3; TRBD1 might be the D (6 bases). Specimen: memory CD4+ T cells sorted from blood. Specified subset: CD45RA-negative fraction. The CDR3 sequence: CASRGGQPKGYTQYF. DNA for the CDR3: TGTGCCAGCAGAGGGGGTCAACCGAAGGGCTATACGCAGTATTTT.